The 11 T cell receptor beta chains below all came from one sample that was sequenced in a study of CD8+CD57+ T cells in acquired aplastic anemia. Sequenced patients had shown CD8+CD57+ cell expansion by flow cytometry. The use of genomic DNA as template underpinned the TCR beta VDJ and CDR3 profiling. TCRdb fed the reads into MiXCR, producing one record per CDR3 protein. Seen here are 89,000 or so distinct CDR3 sequences, 55% to 70% observed once, and the top ten hold less than 75%. The material sequenced was sorted CD4+, CD8+, or CD8+CD57+ T cells (not recorded which) from PBMCs. All receptors come from a human donor with aplastic anemia.

This chain uses TRBV2 with TRBJ1-1; possible D gene TRBD1, 6 bases. The V end lost 2 bases, the J end lost 5 bases, and 12 bases lay between the germline ends. Germline V gives CDR1 SNHLY, CDR2 FYNNEI. This CDR3 is 14 amino acids long. As DNA, the CDR3 is TGTGCCAGCAGTGAACAGGGGCGCAGGACTGAAGCTTTCTTT. Amino acids: CASSEQGRRTEAFF.

There are a few counts of this clonotype. The CDR3: CASSLRTGTGFVEQYF. The CDR3 DNA is TGTGCCAGCAGCTTACGTACCGGGACAGGGTTTGTCGAGCAGTACTTC. The chain is built from TRBV11-2 and TRBJ2-7, with 9 bases that match TRBD1. Germline-derived CDR1 and CDR2 are SGHAT and FQNNGV. This CDR3 contains 16 residues. V was clipped by 2 bases and J by 6 bases; unmatched bases: 11.

This clonotype occurred many times. This rearrangement joins TRBV25-1 to TRBJ2-1, with TRBD2 identical over 12 bases. The CDR3 sequence is 13 residues long. Unmatched junction bases numbered 5, after V lost 4 bases and J lost 13 bases. Germline V gene data show CDR1 as MGHDK and CDR2 as SYGVNS. The CDR3 nucleotides are TGTGCCAGCAGTGTGCGACTAGCGGGAGATCAGTTCTTC. This codes for CASSVRLAGDQFF.

The genes are TRBV2 and TRBJ2-2, with 8 nucleotides matching TRBD2. Germline V gene sequence: CDR1 SNHLY, CDR2 FYNNEI. The CDR3 length is 15 residues. V lost 4 bases and J lost 4; bases outside the gene matches: 5. DNA of the CDR3: TGTGCCAGCAGTGGGGGGCTAGCGGGCACCGGGGAGCTGTTTTTT. Translation gives CASSGGLAGTGELFF.

V and J are TRBV2 and TRBJ1-2; possibly TRBD1 for D (5 bases). Trimming took off 7 bases at V and 3 bases at J, with 9 bases between the two ends. Germline CDR1 reads SNHLY; CDR2 reads FYNNEI. CDR3 length equals 12 residues. CDR3 coding DNA: TGTGCCAGCAAGACAGAATACTATGGCTACACCTTC. Translation: CASKTEYYGYTF.

The chain joins TRBV20-1 to TRBJ2-3, with 9 bases lining up with TRBD2. The germline CDR1 and CDR2 sequences are DFQATT and SNEGSKA (reference sequence). The CDR3 totals 15 residues. Unmatched junction bases numbered 9, after V lost 6 bases and J lost 2 bases. CDR3 amino acids: CSAASGGFNTDTQYF. The CDR3 nucleotides read TGCAGTGCCGCGAGCGGGGGGTTTAACACAGATACGCAGTATTTT.

The V gene is TRBV6-5, the J gene TRBJ2-7; 9 bases are shared with TRBD1. The CDR3 length is 13 residues. Trimming took 2 bases from V and 6 from J; bases not matched to a gene: 2. Germline CDR1 is MNHEY and CDR2 is SVGAGI. The CDR3 protein is CASSYEGQGEQYF. The CDR3 DNA reads as TGTGCCAGCAGTTACGAGGGACAGGGCGAGCAGTACTTC.

The chain carries TRBV6-1 and TRBJ2-1, with 9 bases fitting TRBD2. The trim removed 6 bases at V and 4 bases at J, leaving 4 bases unmatched. CDR3 size: 14 residues. Germline V gene lookup returns CDR1 MNHNS and CDR2 SASEGT. The CDR3 coding sequence is TGTGCCAGCAGCGGAGCGGGAGGATACAATGAGCAGTTCTTC. It specifies CASSGAGGYNEQFF.

The chain carries TRBV15 and TRBJ1-2; TRBD1 might be the D (6 bases). CDR1 is LNHNV, CDR2 YYDKDF, per germline (reference sequence). Trimming stripped 4 bases from V and 8 bases from J, with 17 bases between. This CDR3 spans 14 amino acids. CDR3 region: CATSNSPGDPGYTF. The CDR3 coding sequence is TGTGCCACCAGCAATTCGCCAGGGGACCCAGGCTACACCTTC.

The V gene is TRBV20-1, the J gene TRBJ2-1; D is ambiguous. Germline assignment: CDR1 DFQATT and CDR2 SNEGSKA (reference sequence). Trimming left V 0 bases short and J 5 bases short, with 11 bases between. There are 14 residues in the CDR3. Here the CDR3 reads CSARDLLGHNEQFF. The CDR3 nucleotides read TGCAGTGCTAGAGATTTGCTCGGCCACAATGAGCAGTTCTTC.

The table lists this clonotype with a few counts. The chain joins TRBV20-1 to TRBJ2-1, with TRBD2 matching 10 bases. V shed 2 bases and J 3 bases; nucleotides not matched to a gene: 7. The CDR3 loop spans 16 amino acids. Germline V gene lookup returns CDR1 DFQATT and CDR2 SNEGSKA (reference sequence). The CDR3 region is CSARSGGGVYYNEQFF. CDR3 nucleotide sequence: TGCAGTGCTAGAAGCGGGGGGGGTGTTTACTACAATGAGCAGTTCTTC.